One sample yielded the 20 T cell receptor beta chains listed below, sequenced in a study of cytomegalovirus exposure and HLA in healthy donors. Researchers ran the PCR with 60 Vbeta and 13 Jbeta primers. Sequencing was performed with immunoSEQ multiplex PCR; in TCRdb, only in-frame clones are kept and a portion is missing. The table lists 120,000 to 150,000 clones, roughly four fifths of them singletons. Sequenced material: PBMCs. Source of these receptors: a male donor in good health and CMV-seronegative.

V and J are TRBV7-2 and TRBJ2-5; unclear D gene. The CDR3 has 16 residues. CDR1 and CDR2 from the germline V gene are SGHTA and FQGNSA. Deletions cut 1 base from V and 10 bases from J, with 22 bases between. The CDR3 region has the DNA TGTGCCAGCAGCTTAGGAGGCGGTTTATCAAGAGTTGGCCAGTACTTC. Amino acid sequence: CASSLGGGLSRVGQYF.

Of note for this clone: The junction does not match germline at one end; this may be a read error. V usage is TRBV2 and J usage is TRBJ1-2, with D unresolved. The CDR3 extends over 11 amino acids. Germline CDR1 SNHLY, CDR2 FYNNEI. The CDR3 loop is CASRGEFDISF. Written as DNA, the CDR3 is TGTGCCAGCAGGGGAGAGTTTGACATATCCTTC.

The chain uses TRBV7-8 and TRBJ2-7; D ambiguous. The V gene's germline CDR1 is SGHVS and CDR2 FQNEAQ. Deletions cut 1 base from V and 1 base from J, with 14 bases between. This CDR3 region has 16 residues. The CDR3 sequence is CASSLGSVSWSYEQYF. The CDR3 region has the DNA TGTGCCAGCAGCTTAGGTTCGGTGAGTTGGTCCTACGAGCAGTACTTC. Full variable domain (remainder filled in from reference TRBV7-8 and TRBJ2-7): GAGVSQSPRYKVAKRGQDVALRCDPISGHVSLFWYQQALGQGPEFLTYFQNEAQLDKSGLPSDRFFAERPEGSVSTLKIQRTQQEDSAVYLCASSLGSVSWSYEQYFGPGTRLTVT.

This clone was observed a few times. The gene calls are TRBV2 and TRBJ1-5; D is unclear. Germline V lookup: CDR1 SNHLY, CDR2 FYNNEI. This CDR3 is 13 amino acids long. Trimming shortened V by 7 bases and J by 0 bases, and 7 bases separated the two germline ends. CDR3 DNA sequence: TGTGCCAGCACCGGGAATAGCAATCAGCCCCAGCATTTT. Its translation is CASTGNSNQPQHF.

This chain uses TRBV5-1 with TRBJ2-7; TRBD2 matches at 9 bases. The CDR3 runs to 14 residues. Germline V gene sequence: CDR1 SGHRS, CDR2 YFSETQ. Trimming took 3 bases from V and 6 from J; bases not matched to a gene: 7. The CDR3 loop is CASSWGGLAVEQYF. In DNA form, the CDR3 reads TGCGCCAGCAGCTGGGGGGGACTAGCAGTCGAGCAGTACTTC.

This clone was seen a handful of times. The chain is built from TRBV27 and TRBJ2-5, with D perhaps TRBD1 (5 bases). This CDR3 has 13 amino acids. Trimming left V 5 bases short and J 3 bases short, with 10 bases between. The V gene's germline CDR1 is MNHEY and CDR2 SMNVEV (reference sequence). CDR3 bases: TGTGCCAGCAGTGATGGACAAAAAGAGACCCAGTACTTC. Translation gives CASSDGQKETQYF.

This clone appeared a single time. The chain has TRBV7-3 and TRBJ1-6; tentative D call: TRBD1 (5 bases). The CDR3 is 14 residues long. Deletions cut 5 bases from V and 7 bases from J, with 12 bases between. Germline V CDR1 and CDR2: SGHTA, FQGTGA. The CDR3, as DNA: TGTGCCAGCAGCCTTACAGGCCGGAATTCACCCCTCCACTTT. Translated, it gives CASSLTGRNSPLHF. The whole variable domain, remainder taken from reference TRBV7-3 and TRBJ1-6, is GAGVSQTPSNKVTEKGKYVELRCDPISGHTALYWYRQSLGQGPEFLIYFQGTGAADDSGLPNDRFFAVRPEGSVSTLKIQRTERGDSAVYLCASSLTGRNSPLHFGNGTRLTVT.

The CDR3 sequence is CASSVGTQTPNYGYTF. The CDR3 DNA reads as TGTGCCAGCAGCGTGGGGACACAAACCCCTAACTATGGCTACACCTTC. This rearrangement joins TRBV9 to TRBJ1-2; TRBD1 is a possible D gene (6 bases). Germline CDR1 reads SGDLS; CDR2 reads YYNGEE. This CDR3 comprises 16 residues. V dropped 2 bases and J dropped 0 bases, with 14 bases sitting between them.

The chain combines TRBV6-5 with TRBJ2-2; TRBD2 might be the D (5 bases). V shed 8 bases and J shed 6 bases, with 10 bases lying between them. Germline V gives CDR1 MNHEY, CDR2 SVGAGI. The CDR3 contains 12 residues. CDR3 residues: CASSSLAGELFF. The CDR3, as DNA: TGTGCCAGCTCTAGCCTTGCCGGGGAGCTGTTTTTT.

On this clone itself: A read error may produce the germline difference seen at one junction end. The chain carries TRBV15 and TRBJ2-7; D might be TRBD1 (5 bases). The germline V gene encodes CDR1 LNHNV and CDR2 YYDKDF (reference sequence). The length of the CDR3 is 14 residues. CDR3 loop: CATSRGGQGYGQYF. CDR3 nucleotide sequence: TGTGCCACCAGCAGGGGTGGGCAGGGCTACGGGCAGTACTTC.

This clone was observed a single time. The chain couples TRBV5-5 to TRBJ2-1; 8 positions match TRBD1. CDR1 SGHKS and CDR2 YYEKEE come from the germline V gene (reference sequence). V lost 3 bases, J lost 0 bases, and 5 bases stayed unmatched. This CDR3 contains 16 residues. DNA for the CDR3: TGTGCCAGCAGCTCCCGACAGGGGAGCTCCTACAATGAGCAGTTCTTC. It yields the protein CASSSRQGSSYNEQFF.

V gene TRBV4-2 combines with J gene TRBJ2-3; the match to TRBD2 covers 8 bases. The CDR3 sequence is 17 residues long. The junction had 7 bases not matched to a gene; V was cut back by 0 bases and J by 2 bases. Germline values: CDR1 LGHNA, CDR2 YNFKEQ. In DNA form, the CDR3 reads TGTGCCAGCAGCCAAGATAGGAGCGGGGGACCCACAGATACGCAGTATTTT. Protein: CASSQDRSGGPTDTQYF.

The chain is built from TRBV5-4 and TRBJ1-4; TRBD1 matches at 8 bases. CDR3 length: 14 amino acids. Germline V gene lookup returns CDR1 SGHNT and CDR2 YYREEE (reference sequence). With 4 bases clipped from V and 8 bases from J, the junction kept 7 bases outside the gene matches. In DNA, the CDR3 is TGTGCCAGCAGCCTGGACAGGGTAAAGGAAAAACTGTTTTTT. This gives the protein CASSLDRVKEKLFF.

The table lists this clone with a few counts. This rearrangement joins TRBV7-9 to TRBJ2-5; maybe TRBD2 (5 bases). V was shortened by 5 bases and J by 2 bases, with 12 bases between the two germline ends. CDR1 and CDR2 (germline): SEHNR, FQNEAQ (reference sequence). The CDR3 covers 14 residues. The CDR3 nucleotides read TGTGCCAGCAGCATAGGCGGGTCTCAAGAGACCCAGTACTTC. This gives the protein CASSIGGSQETQYF. Drawing the rest from reference TRBV7-9 and TRBJ2-5, the complete variable domain is DTGVSQNPRHKITKRGQNVTFRCDPISEHNRLYWYRQTLGQGPEFLTYFQNEAQLEKSRLLSDRFSAERPKGSFSTLEIQRTEQGDSAMYLCASSIGGSQETQYFGPGTRLLVL.

The rearrangement uses TRBV5-8 and TRBJ2-7; no firm D call. V shed 3 bases and J shed 4 bases, with 5 bases lying between them. The length of the CDR3 is 11 residues. Germline-derived CDR1 and CDR2 are SGHTS and YDEGEE. CDR3 sequence: CASSYSYEQYF. The CDR3 nucleotides read TGTGCCAGCAGCTACTCATACGAGCAGTACTTC. Variable domain in full (rest from reference TRBV5-8 and TRBJ2-7): EAGVTQSPTHLIKTRGQQATLRCSPISGHTSVYWYQQALGLGLQFLLWYDEGEERNRGNFPPRFSGRQFPNYSSELNVNALELEDSALYLCASSYSYEQYFGPGTRLTVT.

This clone showed up just a few times. V and J are TRBV28 and TRBJ1-2, with unresolved D. Deletions cut 5 bases from V and 8 bases from J, with 21 bases between. CDR1 is MDHEN and CDR2 is SYDVKM in the germline V gene. The CDR3 has 15 amino acids. The CDR3 is CASSNPLVGALGYTF. The CDR3 coding sequence is TGTGCCAGCAGTAACCCCCTTGTGGGCGCGTTGGGCTACACCTTC.

The genes are TRBV9 and TRBJ2-2; 9 bases agree with TRBD1. The CDR3 contains 20 residues. J gave up 1 base and V 4 bases, and 17 bases lay outside the gene matches. Germline CDR1 SGDLS, CDR2 YYNGEE. CDR3: CASSSPSGTGNPRNTGELFF. DNA for the CDR3: TGTGCCAGCAGCAGCCCCTCAGGGACAGGGAATCCCCGGAACACCGGGGAGCTGTTTTTT.

The J gene is TRBJ1-2, the V gene TRBV6-5; 10 bases line up with TRBD1. Germline V gene lookup returns CDR1 MNHEY and CDR2 SVGAGI. This CDR3 is 16 amino acids long. V dropped 4 bases and J dropped 1; count of bases not matched to a gene: 6. CDR3 protein: CASSWRQGARNYGYTF. The CDR3 DNA is TGTGCCAGCAGTTGGAGACAGGGGGCGCGTAACTATGGCTACACCTTC.

This clone was seen a single time. V is TRBV21-1 and J is TRBJ2-7; the D call of TRBD1 is as the table states it, not checked on the DNA. TRBV21-1 is given as a pseudogene. The length of the CDR3 is 15 residues. CDR3 protein: CASSKGDSISYEQYF. CDR3 nucleotide sequence: TGTGCCAGCAGCAAAGGGGACAGCATCTCCTACGAGCAGTACTTC.

This clone occurred a few times. The rearrangement links TRBV29-1 to TRBJ1-2; the D is unclear. This CDR3 has 9 amino acids. CDR1 and CDR2 from the germline V gene are SQVTM and ANQGSEA. Trimming cost V 7 bases and J 7 bases, with 7 bases left between them. The CDR3 sequence is CSAERGYTF. In nucleotides, the CDR3 is TGCAGCGCAGAACGTGGCTACACCTTC.